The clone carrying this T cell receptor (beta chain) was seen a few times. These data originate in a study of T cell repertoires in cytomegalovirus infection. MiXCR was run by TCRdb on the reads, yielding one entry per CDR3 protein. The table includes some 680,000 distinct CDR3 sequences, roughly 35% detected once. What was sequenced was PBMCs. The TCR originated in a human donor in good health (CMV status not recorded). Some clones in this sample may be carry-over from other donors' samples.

The CDR3 spells CASSLSYRGDNQPQHF. The CDR3 nucleotides read TGTGCCAGCAGTTTATCATACAGGGGTGATAATCAGCCCCAGCATTTT. V is TRBV27 and J is TRBJ1-5; 7 bases agree with TRBD1. V shed 0 bases, J shed 4 bases, and the junction held 6 bases outside the gene matches. The CDR3 spans 16 residues. Germline loops: CDR1 MNHEY, CDR2 SMNVEV (reference sequence).